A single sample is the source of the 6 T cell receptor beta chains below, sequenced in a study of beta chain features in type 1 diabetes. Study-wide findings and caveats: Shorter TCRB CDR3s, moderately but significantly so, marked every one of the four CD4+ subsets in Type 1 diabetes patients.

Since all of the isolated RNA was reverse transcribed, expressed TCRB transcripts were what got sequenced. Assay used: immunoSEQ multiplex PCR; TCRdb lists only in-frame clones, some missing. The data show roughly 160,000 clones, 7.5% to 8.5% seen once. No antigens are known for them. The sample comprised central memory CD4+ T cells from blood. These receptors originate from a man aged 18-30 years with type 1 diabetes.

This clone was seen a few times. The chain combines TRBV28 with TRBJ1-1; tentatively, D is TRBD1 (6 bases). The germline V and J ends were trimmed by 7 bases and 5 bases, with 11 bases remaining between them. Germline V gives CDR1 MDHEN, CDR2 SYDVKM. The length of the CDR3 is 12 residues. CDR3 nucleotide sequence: TGTGCCAGCAAGGGGGGGTATACTGAAGCTTTCTTT. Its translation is CASKGGYTEAFF.

As DNA, the CDR3 is TGTGCCAGCAGCCCCCACGTGGGGGGACTAGCGGGAGAAGAGACCCAGTACTTC. Its protein is CASSPHVGGLAGEETQYF. The J gene is TRBJ2-5, the V gene TRBV7-7, with 14 bases matching TRBD2. The length of the CDR3 is 18 residues. CDR1 is SSHAT, CDR2 FNYEAQ, per germline (reference sequence). With 5 bases clipped from V and 3 bases from J, the junction kept 11 bases outside the gene matches.

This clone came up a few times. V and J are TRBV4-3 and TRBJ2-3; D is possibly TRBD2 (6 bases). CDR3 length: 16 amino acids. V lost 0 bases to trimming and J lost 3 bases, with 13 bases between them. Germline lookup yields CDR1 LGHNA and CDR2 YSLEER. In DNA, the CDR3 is TGCGCCAGCAGCCAAGATCAGTTCCGGGGGACAGATACGCAGTATTTT. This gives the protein CASSQDQFRGTDTQYF.

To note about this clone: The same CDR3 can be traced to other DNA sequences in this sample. This CDR3 reads CAISLTGGRADTQYF. Written as DNA, the CDR3 is TGTGCCATCAGTTTAACAGGGGGCCGTGCAGATACGCAGTATTTT. V usage is TRBV10-3 and J usage is TRBJ2-3; TRBD1 agrees at 9 bases. The CDR3 extends over 15 amino acids. Germline CDR1 ENHRY, CDR2 SYGVKD. V lost 5 bases, J lost 4 bases, and 7 bases stayed unmatched.

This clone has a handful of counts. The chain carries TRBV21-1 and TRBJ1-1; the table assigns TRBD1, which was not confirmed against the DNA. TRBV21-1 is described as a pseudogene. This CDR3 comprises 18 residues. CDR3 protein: CASSQVEGGAGMNTEAFF. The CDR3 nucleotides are TGTGCCAGCAGCCAAGTGGAAGGGGGCGCAGGTATGAACACTGAAGCTTTCTTT.

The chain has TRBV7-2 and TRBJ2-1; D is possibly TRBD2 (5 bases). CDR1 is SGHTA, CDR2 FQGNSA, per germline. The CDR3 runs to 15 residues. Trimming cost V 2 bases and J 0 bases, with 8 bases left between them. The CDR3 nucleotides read TGTGCCAGCAGCTTATATGGGAGCTCCTACAATGAGCAGTTCTTC. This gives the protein CASSLYGSSYNEQFF.